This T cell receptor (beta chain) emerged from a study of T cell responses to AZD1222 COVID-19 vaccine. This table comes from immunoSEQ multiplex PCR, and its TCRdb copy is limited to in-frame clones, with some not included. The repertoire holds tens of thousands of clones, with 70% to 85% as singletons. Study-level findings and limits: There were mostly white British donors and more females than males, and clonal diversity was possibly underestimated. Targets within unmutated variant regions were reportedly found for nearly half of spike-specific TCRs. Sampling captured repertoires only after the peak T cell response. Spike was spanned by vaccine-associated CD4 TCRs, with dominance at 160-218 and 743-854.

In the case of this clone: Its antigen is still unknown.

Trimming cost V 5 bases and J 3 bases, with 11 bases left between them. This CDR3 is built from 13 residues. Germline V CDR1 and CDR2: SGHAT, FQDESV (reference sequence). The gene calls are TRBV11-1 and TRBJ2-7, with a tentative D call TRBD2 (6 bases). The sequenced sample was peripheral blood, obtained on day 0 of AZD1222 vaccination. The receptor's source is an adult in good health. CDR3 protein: CASSPRRDYEQYF. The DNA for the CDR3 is TGTGCCAGCAGCCCCAGGAGGGACTACGAGCAGTACTTC.